Reported below is one T cell receptor beta chain. CDR3 length: 15 amino acids. V lost 5 bases, J lost 5 bases, and 18 bases lay in between. CDR1 is SGHNT and CDR2 is YENEEA in the germline V gene. The data originate from a study of regulatory and conventional T cells in RAG deficiency. Conventional CD4+ T cells were sorted from blood as CD25-low CD127-high cells. Clones were read by immunoSEQ multiplex PCR, and TCRdb kept only the in-frame ones, dropping some. The repertoire consists of around 25,000 clones, with around 95% occurring once and the leading ten covering over 1%. The data also belong to a second study, concerning regulatory T cells. That work adds: Primers: 52 TRBV forward and 13 TRBJ reverse.

The TCR originated in a human donor in good health. Sequenced sample: CD25- CD4+ T cells sorted from blood. This chain connects TRBV11-3 to TRBJ2-5; possibly TRBD1 for D (6 bases). In nucleotides, the CDR3 is TGTGCCAGCAGCCCGGGACACTTCTTAAGGGAGACCCAGTACTTC. Protein sequence: CASSPGHFLRETQYF.